These 26 T cell receptor beta chains came from one sample sequenced in a study of blood T cell repertoires in COVID-19. Sequenced by immunoSEQ multiplex PCR; TCRdb stores in-frame clones only, minus some. The repertoire holds roughly 220,000 clones, around 82% seen once, with roughly 4.5% in the top ten. Sequenced sample: PBMCs or T cells enriched from blood (not recorded which). The receptor set was obtained from a man aged 30 to 45 with acute COVID-19.

The chain couples TRBV9 to TRBJ1-2; TRBD1 agrees at 10 bases. The V gene's germline CDR1 is SGDLS and CDR2 YYNGEE. This CDR3 is 16 amino acids long. With 0 bases clipped from V and 1 base from J, the junction kept 3 bases outside the gene matches. As DNA, the CDR3 is TGTGCCAGCAGCGTAGGGACAGGGGGTCTTAACTATGGCTACACCTTC. This gives the protein CASSVGTGGLNYGYTF.

This clone was seen a few times. This chain links TRBV6-5 with TRBJ1-2; no reliable D call. Germline V lookup: CDR1 MNHEY, CDR2 SVGAGI. The CDR3 has 12 amino acids. The germline V and J ends were trimmed by 6 bases and 8 bases, with 13 bases remaining between them. The CDR3: CASSLRDGGYTF. Here the CDR3 DNA reads TGTGCCAGCAGCCTCCGGGATGGGGGCTACACCTTC.

The chain links TRBV11-2 to TRBJ2-2, with unresolved D. Germline V gene lookup returns CDR1 SGHAT and CDR2 FQNNGV. Deletions cut 5 bases from V and 7 bases from J, with 17 bases between. The CDR3 has 15 amino acids. Written as DNA, the CDR3 is TGTGCCAGCAGCGCGAGAGGTTTTTCGAGCGGGGAGCTGTTTTTT. Translation gives CASSARGFSSGELFF.

The chain has TRBV7-2 and TRBJ1-1; 9 bases match TRBD1. Germline values: CDR1 SGHTA, CDR2 FQGNSA. Losses at the gene ends were 5 bases for V and 5 bases for J; bases not matched to a gene: 15. This CDR3 has 17 amino acids. DNA for the CDR3: TGTGCCAGCAGCCCCCCCGGTACAGGGGGCATGGGAACTGAAGCTTTCTTT. It yields the protein CASSPPGTGGMGTEAFF.

The chain employs TRBV5-1 and TRBJ2-3, with D possibly matching TRBD1 (6 bases). Germline V gene sequence: CDR1 SGHRS, CDR2 YFSETQ. V was pared by 5 bases and J by 6 bases, with 13 bases between. The CDR3 is 13 amino acids. CDR3 DNA: TGCGCCAGCAGAAATACAGGGACGGATACGCAGTATTTT. Translation gives CASRNTGTDTQYF.

Remarks on this clone: One end of the junction is discordant with germline, which a read error may explain. The rearrangement joins TRBV10-1 to TRBJ2-5, with 12 positions matching TRBD1. This CDR3 region has 16 residues. Germline lookup yields CDR1 WNHNN and CDR2 SYGVQD (reference sequence). The CDR3 protein is CASSDSGTGGAETQYF. CDR3 sequence (DNA): TGCGCCAGTAGTGACTCCGGGACAGGGGGCGCAGAGACCCAGTACTTC.

This clone was counted a few times. This chain connects TRBV19 to TRBJ1-6, with D possibly matching TRBD1 (5 bases). The germline V and J ends were trimmed by 10 bases and 6 bases, with 10 bases remaining between them. The CDR3 sequence is 12 residues long. The germline V gene has CDR1 LNHDA and CDR2 SQIVND (reference sequence). The chain's CDR3 is CATRQTNSPLHF. The DNA for the CDR3 is TGTGCCACCCGACAGACTAATTCACCCCTCCACTTT.

The genes are TRBV9 and TRBJ1-5; D possibly corresponds to TRBD1 (6 bases). Germline V gene data show CDR1 as SGDLS and CDR2 as YYNGEE. The germline V and J ends were trimmed by 2 bases and 7 bases, with 10 bases remaining between them. The CDR3 extends over 13 amino acids. The CDR3 here is CASSVRGGQPQHF. Written as DNA, the CDR3 is TGTGCCAGCAGCGTTAGGGGGGGGCAGCCCCAGCATTTT. The full variable domain, rest sourced from reference TRBV9 and TRBJ1-5, is DSGVTQTPKHLITATGQRVTLRCSPRSGDLSVYWYQQSLDQGLQFLIQYYNGEERAKGNILERFSAQQFPDLHSELNLSSLELGDSALYFCASSVRGGQPQHFGDGTRLSIL.

This chain uses TRBV7-9 with TRBJ1-1; TRBD1 matches 7 bases. The CDR3 sequence is 14 residues long. Germline CDR1 and CDR2: SEHNR and FQNEAQ (reference sequence). V gave up 4 bases and J gave up 4 bases; unmatched junction bases: 6. The CDR3 sequence is CASSSFQGGTEAFF. CDR3 in DNA: TGTGCCAGCAGCTCATTCCAGGGGGGCACTGAAGCTTTCTTT.

The chain links TRBV6-5 to TRBJ2-3; maybe TRBD1 (5 bases). Trimming cost V 6 bases and J 1 base, with 11 bases left between them. Germline CDR1 reads MNHEY; CDR2 reads SVGAGI. CDR3 size: 14 residues. The CDR3 spells CASRSLTGTDTQYF. As DNA, the CDR3 is TGTGCCAGCAGAAGTTTGACAGGCACAGATACGCAGTATTTT.

The rearrangement joins TRBV19 to TRBJ2-6; no firm D call. V was clipped by 7 bases and J by 0 bases, with 19 bases between them. The germline V gene has CDR1 LNHDA and CDR2 SQIVND (reference sequence). This CDR3 region has 18 residues. The CDR3 loop is CASTKRPGPPSGANVLTF. CDR3 DNA sequence: TGTGCCAGTACCAAAAGGCCGGGTCCCCCCTCTGGGGCCAACGTCCTGACTTTC.

V usage is TRBV5-1 and J usage is TRBJ2-5; possible D gene TRBD1, 6 bases. CDR1 and CDR2 from the germline V gene are SGHRS and YFSETQ. V lost 4 bases and J lost 5, with 27 bases in between. The CDR3 sequence is 18 residues long. CDR3 residues: CASSGRDTPRTGRETQYF. CDR3 DNA: TGCGCCAGCAGCGGCCGGGACACTCCCCGAACCGGTCGGGAGACCCAGTACTTC.

J is TRBJ1-5 and V is TRBV19; 12 positions match TRBD1. This CDR3 is built from 16 residues. Germline lookup yields CDR1 LNHDA and CDR2 SQIVND (reference sequence). The V gene end was trimmed by 1 base and the J gene end by 3 bases; junction bases not matched to a gene: 1. The CDR3 DNA reads as TGTGCCAGTAGTATAGGGGACAGGGGGCCCAATCAGCCCCAGCATTTT. It encodes CASSIGDRGPNQPQHF.

This chain links TRBV28 with TRBJ2-3; D perhaps matches TRBD2 (5 bases). In germline, CDR1 is MDHEN, CDR2 SYDVKM. The length of the CDR3 is 16 residues. V lost 5 bases to trimming and J lost 2 bases, with 17 bases between them. The CDR3, as DNA: TGTGCCAGCAGTACGGGATCCCTAACCTTCACAGATACGCAGTATTTT. Translating it yields CASSTGSLTFTDTQYF.

V gene TRBV19 combines with J gene TRBJ1-2, with 10 nucleotides matching TRBD1. The CDR3 extends over 16 amino acids. The ends lost 6 bases at V and 7 bases at J; junction bases unmatched: 14. Germline V CDR1 and CDR2: LNHDA, SQIVND (reference sequence). CDR3 nucleotide sequence: TGTGCCAGTAGGGAGCCGGGACAGGGGTTATCGGGTGGCTACACCTTC. Translated: CASREPGQGLSGGYTF.

CDR3 nucleotides: TGCGCCAGCAGCCAAGAGGGCACTCAGCCCCAGCATTTT. This encodes CASSQEGTQPQHF. The chain couples TRBV4-1 to TRBJ1-5; the D is unclear. The CDR3 runs to 13 residues. CDR1 MGHRA and CDR2 YSYEKL come from the germline V gene. With 0 bases removed from V and 6 bases from J, the gap between germline ends came to 6 bases.

This clone was counted a single time. V and J are TRBV11-2 and TRBJ2-5; a weak D match, TRBD2 (5 bases). CDR3 length: 14 residues. The germline V and J ends were trimmed by 2 bases and 3 bases, with 10 bases remaining between them. Germline loops: CDR1 SGHAT, CDR2 FQNNGV. The CDR3 DNA sequence: TGTGCCAGCAGCTTATACCTGACTAAAGAGACCCAGTACTTC. It yields the protein CASSLYLTKETQYF.

The V gene is TRBV4-1, the J gene TRBJ1-1, with D possibly matching TRBD1 (6 bases). CDR3 length: 14 residues. V lost 4 bases, J lost 3 bases, and 12 bases lay in between. From germline, CDR1 is MGHRA and CDR2 YSYEKL. The DNA of the CDR3 is TGCGCCAGCAGCCGAGGGGGTTGGGACACTGAAGCTTTCTTT. Its protein product is CASSRGGWDTEAFF.

The count of this clone is one. This chain links TRBV28 with TRBJ1-1, with D unresolved. The CDR3 length is 15 residues. Trimming cost V 5 bases and J 1 base, with 14 bases left between them. Germline V gene lookup returns CDR1 MDHEN and CDR2 SYDVKM. The CDR3 loop reads CASSPMQAANTEAFF. DNA of the CDR3: TGTGCCAGCAGTCCCATGCAGGCAGCGAACACTGAAGCTTTCTTT.

Only a few counts were recorded for this clone. The rearrangement joins TRBV3-1 (or the pseudogene TRBV3-2) to TRBJ1-2; D is ambiguous. The CDR3 has 15 amino acids. Germline V lookup: CDR1 LGHDT, CDR2 YNNKEL (reference sequence). The V and J ends lost 0 bases and 4 bases respectively, with 12 bases between them. In DNA form, the CDR3 reads TGTGCCAGCAGCCAAGATGGGAGTCGAGGCTATGGCTACACCTTC. Its protein product is CASSQDGSRGYGYTF.

This clone was seen only a few times. The chain employs TRBV18 and TRBJ2-2, with unresolved D. Germline CDR1 and CDR2: KGHSH and LQKENI. The CDR3 is 15 amino acids. The V and J ends lost 2 bases and 2 bases respectively, with 9 bases between them. The CDR3 nucleotides read TGTGCCAGCTCACCATTTGGCGGTAACACCGGGGAGCTGTTTTTT. This sequence encodes CASSPFGGNTGELFF.

V and J are TRBV3-1 (or the pseudogene TRBV3-2) and TRBJ2-7; TRBD2 might be the D (6 bases). This CDR3 has 20 amino acids. Germline CDR1 reads LGHDT; CDR2 reads YNNKEL (reference sequence). The germline V and J ends were trimmed by 0 bases and 4 bases, with 28 bases remaining between them. CDR3 nucleotides: TGTGCCAGCAGCCAAGAGGGCACGGGGTACCACGGGCGGGGCACATACGAGCAGTACTTC. It yields the protein CASSQEGTGYHGRGTYEQYF.

The rearrangement uses TRBV10-3 and TRBJ1-2, with unresolved D. This CDR3 contains 13 residues. Trimming removed 4 bases at V and 4 bases at J, with 10 bases between. Germline loops: CDR1 ENHRY, CDR2 SYGVKD. CDR3 sequence: CAISVGLGYGYTF. The CDR3, as DNA: TGTGCCATCAGTGTTGGGCTCGGCTATGGCTACACCTTC.

The chain combines TRBV30 with TRBJ1-1; 8 nucleotides match TRBD1. J gave up 5 bases and V 7 bases, and 9 bases lay outside the gene matches. Germline V gives CDR1 GTSNPN, CDR2 SVGIG (reference sequence). The CDR3 runs 13 residues. DNA for the CDR3: TGTGCCTTCTCCAGGGGGCCGTTAACTGAAGCTTTCTTT. Encoded protein: CAFSRGPLTEAFF.

A few counts support this clone. The genes are TRBV14 and TRBJ1-1; D not resolved. V shed 0 bases and J shed 1 base, with 9 bases lying between them. The CDR3 runs to 15 residues. Germline V gene lookup returns CDR1 SGHDN and CDR2 FVKESK. DNA for the CDR3: TGTGCCAGCAGCCAAGATATCGGGTCGAACACTGAAGCTTTCTTT. Amino acid sequence: CASSQDIGSNTEAFF.

The V call is TRBV3-1 (or the pseudogene TRBV3-2), the J call TRBJ2-5; 10 bases match TRBD2. This CDR3 contains 14 residues. V shed 3 bases and J 5 bases; nucleotides not matched to a gene: 3. The germline V gene has CDR1 LGHDT and CDR2 YNNKEL (reference sequence). The CDR3 reads CASSQSGGGETQYF. CDR3 in DNA: TGTGCCAGCAGCCAGAGCGGGGGGGGTGAGACCCAGTACTTC.